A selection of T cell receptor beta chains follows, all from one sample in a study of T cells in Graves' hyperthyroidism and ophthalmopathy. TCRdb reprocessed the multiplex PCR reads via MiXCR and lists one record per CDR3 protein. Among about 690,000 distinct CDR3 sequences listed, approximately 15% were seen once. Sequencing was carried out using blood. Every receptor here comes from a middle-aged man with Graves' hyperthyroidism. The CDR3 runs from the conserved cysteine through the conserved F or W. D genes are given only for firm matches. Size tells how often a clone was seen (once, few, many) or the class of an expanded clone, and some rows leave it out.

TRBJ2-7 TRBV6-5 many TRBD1 TGTGCCAGCAGTTACCGGACAGGGGGCGCTTACGAGCAGTACTTC CASSYRTGGAYEQYF
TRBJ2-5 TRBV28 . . TGTGCCAGCGGCGGGACCCAAGAGACCCAGTACTTC CASGGTQETQYF
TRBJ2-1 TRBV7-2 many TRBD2 TGTGCCAGCAGCTTAGCGGGCAGCGGGATCCCCAATGAGCAGTTCTTC CASSLAGSGIPNEQFF
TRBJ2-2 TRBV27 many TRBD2 TGTGCCAGCAGTTTACTATTAGCGGGAACCCCACCGGAGCTGTTTTTT CASSLLLAGTPPELFF
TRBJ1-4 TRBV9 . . TGTGCCAGCAGCGTAGGGGGGGGCCAGCTGAGTGAAAAACTGTTTTTT CASSVGGGQLSEKLFF
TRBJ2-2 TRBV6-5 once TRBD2 TGTGCCAGCAGTTACTCGAGTCGGGCGGGAGGGATGGACACCGGGGAGCTGTTTTTT CASSYSSRAGGMDTGELFF
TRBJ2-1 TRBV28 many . TGTGCCAGCAGCCGTCTGGCGGAGGGGGCCTACAATGAGCAGTTCTTC CASSRLAEGAYNEQFF
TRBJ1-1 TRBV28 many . TGTGCCAGCAGTTCTCCGCTACCCACTGAAGCTTTCTTT CASSSPLPTEAFF
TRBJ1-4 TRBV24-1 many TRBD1 TGTGCCACCAGTGAGGGGACAGGGTTGACTAAAGAAAAACTGTTTTTT CATSEGTGLTKEKLFF
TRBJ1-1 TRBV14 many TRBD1 TGTGCCAGCAGCCTCCATGAGGGGGCGAACACTGAAGCTTTCTTT CASSLHEGANTEAFF
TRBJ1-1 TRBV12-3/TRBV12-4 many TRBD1 TGTGCCAGCAGCTTTACAGGGGGTAAAGCTTTCTTT CASSFTGGKAFF
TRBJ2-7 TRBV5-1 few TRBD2 TGCGCCAGCAGCTATATAGCGGGAGCCACCTACGAGCAGTACTTC CASSYIAGATYEQYF
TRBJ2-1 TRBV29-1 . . TGCAGCGTTGAAGATGACAATGAGCAGTTCTTC CSVEDDNEQFF
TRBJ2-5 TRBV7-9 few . TGTGCCAGCAGCTTAAACGGGGTAGCCCAAGAGACCCAGTACTTC CASSLNGVAQETQYF
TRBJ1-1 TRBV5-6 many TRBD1 TGTGCCAGCAGCGCCCCGCAGGGGGCGAGAACTGAAGCTTTCTTT CASSAPQGARTEAFF
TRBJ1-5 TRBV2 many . TGTGCCAGCAGAGGTAGAACAGGTCGCGCCCGGGGCAATCAGCCCCAGCATTTT CASRGRTGRARGNQPQHF
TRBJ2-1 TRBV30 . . TGTGCCTGGGGCCGGGACCACTCCTACAATGAGCAGTTCTTC CAWGRDHSYNEQFF
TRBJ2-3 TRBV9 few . TGTGCCAGCAGCCCTACAAGCCCAGGTACGCAGTATTTT CASSPTSPGTQYF
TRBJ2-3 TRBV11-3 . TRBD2 TGTGCCAGCAGCTTAGGGTCGACTAGCGGGAGTTGGGCAGATACGCAGTATTTT CASSLGSTSGSWADTQYF
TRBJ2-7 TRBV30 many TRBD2 TGTGCCTGGACGAAGGCGGGAGGGCGTGAGCAGTACTTC CAWTKAGGREQYF
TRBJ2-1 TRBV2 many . TGTGCCAGCAAAAGGGTTGCTGAGCAGTTCTTC CASKRVAEQFF
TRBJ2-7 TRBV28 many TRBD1 TGTGCCAGCAGTTTACATCAGGGGGCCTCCTACGAGCAGTACTTC CASSLHQGASYEQYF
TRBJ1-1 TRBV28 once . TGTGCCACCAGACCTCGGGGAGGGAACACTGAAGCTTTCTTT CATRPRGGNTEAFF
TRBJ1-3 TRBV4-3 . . TGCGCCAGCAGCCCGACGGGGGCTCCTGGAAACACCATATATTTT CASSPTGAPGNTIYF
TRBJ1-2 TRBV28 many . TGTGCCAGCAGTTTTGAGAGCGGGTATGGCTACACCTTC CASSFESGYGYTF
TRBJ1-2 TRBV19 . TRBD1 TGTGCCAGTAGTATGGTCGCACAGGGGGCCTATGGCTACACCTTC CASSMVAQGAYGYTF
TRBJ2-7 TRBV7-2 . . TGTGCCAGCAGCTTAACAGGGTTTCTCCTCGAGCAGTACTTC CASSLTGFLLEQYF
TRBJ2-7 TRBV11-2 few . TGTGTCAGCGCGCGAGGATCCTACGAGCAGTACTTC CVSARGSYEQYF
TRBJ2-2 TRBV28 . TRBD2 TGTGCCAGCAGTCTTGGACTAGCGGGAGAGCCCGGGGAGCTGTTTTTT CASSLGLAGEPGELFF
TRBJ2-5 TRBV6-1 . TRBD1 TGTGCCAGCAGACGACAGGGTGCAGGACCGGCGACCCAGTACTTC CASRRQGAGPATQYF
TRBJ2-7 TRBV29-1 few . TGCAGCGTAGATACAGGACCATACGAGCAGTACTTC CSVDTGPYEQYF
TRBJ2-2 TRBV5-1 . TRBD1 TGCGCCAGCAGCTTGGTGGGACAGGTCCTCGCGGCGACCGGGGAGCTGTTTTTT CASSLVGQVLAATGELFF
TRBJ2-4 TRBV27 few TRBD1 TGTGCCAGCAGGACGACAGGGGGACTAGCCAAAAACATTCAGTACTTC CASRTTGGLAKNIQYF
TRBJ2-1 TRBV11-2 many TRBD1 TGTGCCAGCAGCTTAGGGACAGGGGGGCGGGAGCAGTTCTTC CASSLGTGGREQFF
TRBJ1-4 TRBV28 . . TGTGCCAGCAGGACGACAGTGGGTAACGAAAAACTGTTTTTT CASRTTVGNEKLFF
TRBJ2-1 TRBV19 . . TGTGCCAGTAGTAATCCGGGGGCAGTGTACAATGAGCAGTTCTTC CASSNPGAVYNEQFF
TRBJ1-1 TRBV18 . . TGTGCCAGCTCACTCGGGTCAGGGGAAACTGAAGCTTTCTTT CASSLGSGETEAFF
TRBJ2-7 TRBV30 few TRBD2 TGTGCCTGGAGTCCTACAGGGACTAGCGGGATCGCCTACGAGCAGTACTTC CAWSPTGTSGIAYEQYF